The rows below give T cell receptor beta chains drawn from one sample of a study of blood T cells in healthy people across ages. TCRdb reprocessed the 5' RACE reads with MiXCR, giving one entry per CDR3 protein. The profile shows about 680,000 distinct CDR3 sequences, 49% of them singletons. Input material: blood. The origin of the receptors is a woman in her sixties or seventies in good health. CDR3s include the opening cysteine and the closing phenylalanine or tryptophan.

v_gene: TRBV30; j_gene: TRBJ1-6; CDR3aa: CAWSGASPLHF
v_gene: TRBV6-2/TRBV6-3; j_gene: TRBJ2-6; CDR3aa: CASSLRRPSGANVLTF
v_gene: TRBV13; j_gene: TRBJ2-7; CDR3aa: CASSLGAGASYEQYF
v_gene: TRBV20-1; j_gene: TRBJ2-1; CDR3aa: CSARVRGTSRPEQFF
v_gene: TRBV30; j_gene: TRBJ2-1; CDR3aa: CAWSGTSGIYNEQFF
v_gene: TRBV6-5; j_gene: TRBJ1-4; CDR3aa: CASSKGGQGYEKLFF
v_gene: TRBV7-2; j_gene: TRBJ1-2; CDR3aa: CASSLRGRAGHGYTF
v_gene: TRBV19; j_gene: TRBJ2-7; CDR3aa: CASSTPRTGQVEQYF
v_gene: TRBV5-1; j_gene: TRBJ1-6; CDR3aa: CASSHPEDSSYNSPLHF
v_gene: TRBV5-1; j_gene: -; CDR3aa: CANSFEGGVETQYF
v_gene: TRBV10-3; j_gene: TRBJ2-1; CDR3aa: CATRGQGSYNEQFF
v_gene: TRBV10-3; j_gene: TRBJ1-2; CDR3aa: CAITPADTQVGYGYTF
v_gene: TRBV7-6; j_gene: TRBJ2-7; CDR3aa: CASSHGEGGEQYF
v_gene: TRBV6-2/TRBV6-3; j_gene: TRBJ2-1; CDR3aa: CASSFIAGRSYNEQFF
v_gene: TRBV4-3; j_gene: TRBJ2-7; CDR3aa: CASSQALPSGRGEQYF
v_gene: TRBV20-1; j_gene: TRBJ2-7; CDR3aa: CSARDDGSNSYEQYF
v_gene: TRBV24-1; j_gene: TRBJ1-2; CDR3aa: CATSEPGTGYGYTF
v_gene: TRBV5-1; j_gene: TRBJ2-3; CDR3aa: CASSGREGTDTQYF